The 13 T cell receptor beta chains below all came from one sample that was sequenced in a study of cytomegalovirus exposure and HLA in healthy donors. The PCR had 60 Vbeta and 13 Jbeta primers. Measured with immunoSEQ multiplex PCR; TCRdb has only the in-frame clones, and not every one. The sample has about 120,000 clones, around 76% seen once. The sample comprised PBMCs. Receptors originate from a man in his fifties or sixties in good health and CMV-seropositive.

The rearrangement links TRBV7-8 to TRBJ2-7; 9 bases fit TRBD2. This CDR3 contains 15 residues. Unmatched junction bases numbered 3, after V lost 1 base and J lost 2 bases. The germline V gene has CDR1 SGHVS and CDR2 FQNEAQ. The CDR3 region is CASSLEASGAYEQYF. As DNA, the CDR3 is TGTGCCAGCAGCTTAGAGGCTAGCGGGGCCTACGAGCAGTACTTC.

This chain connects TRBV5-1 to TRBJ2-2; 14 nucleotides agree with TRBD2. The CDR3 is made up of 18 amino acids. Germline V gene data show CDR1 as SGHRS and CDR2 as YFSETQ. The V segment lost 5 bases and the J segment 0 bases; nucleotides outside the gene matches: 6. CDR3 in DNA: TGCGCCAGCAGACAGGGACTAGCGGGGGCCGCGAACACCGGGGAGCTGTTTTTT. Translating gives CASRQGLAGAANTGELFF.

This clone showed up just a few times. The chain has TRBV4-1 and TRBJ2-7; D gene ambiguous. CDR1 and CDR2 from the germline V gene are MGHRA and YSYEKL. The CDR3 sequence is 14 residues long. The V gene lost 1 base and the J gene lost 0 bases, with 7 bases spanning the gap. CDR3 bases: TGCGCCAGCAGCCAAGGGCCGAACTCCTACGAGCAGTACTTC. This codes for CASSQGPNSYEQYF.

The chain has TRBV5-1 and TRBJ2-7; perhaps TRBD1 as D (6 bases). The V end was cut by 1 base, the J end by 0 bases, with 11 bases between. Germline loops: CDR1 SGHRS, CDR2 YFSETQ. This CDR3 region has 15 residues. For the CDR3, the DNA is TGCGCCAGCAGCTTGCAGGGGTCTTTCTCCTACGAGCAGTACTTC. Protein product: CASSLQGSFSYEQYF.

The chain has TRBV21-1 and TRBJ2-7; the listed D gene, TRBD1, was not tested against the DNA. TRBV21-1 is noted as a pseudogene. CDR3 length equals 12 residues. CDR3 residues: CAKRGKIYEQYF. The CDR3 coding sequence is TGTGCCAAAAGGGGAAAAATCTACGAGCAGTACTTC.

The chain has TRBV4-1 and TRBJ2-3, with 7 bases matching TRBD2. Germline CDR1 reads MGHRA; CDR2 reads YSYEKL. The CDR3 contains 16 residues. V shed 1 base and J 2 bases; nucleotides not matched to a gene: 6. CDR3 sequence reads: CASSQVGRDSTDTQYF. CDR3 nucleotide sequence: TGCGCCAGCAGCCAAGTTGGGAGGGACTCCACAGATACGCAGTATTTT.

The rearrangement joins TRBV30 to TRBJ1-2; 12 bases match TRBD1. V lost 2 bases, J lost 4 bases, and 8 bases stayed unmatched. The CDR3 extends over 16 amino acids. Germline CDR1 GTSNPN, CDR2 SVGIG (reference sequence). CDR3: CAWSQRDRGQGYGYTF. The CDR3 DNA follows: TGTGCCTGGAGTCAACGGGACAGGGGGCAAGGCTATGGCTACACCTTC.

V and J are TRBV27 and TRBJ2-5, with 10 bases aligning to TRBD2. This CDR3 is built from 15 residues. With 5 bases clipped from V and 4 bases from J, the junction kept 7 bases outside the gene matches. Germline lookup yields CDR1 MNHEY and CDR2 SMNVEV (reference sequence). The CDR3 spells CASSTAGGFPETQYF. The CDR3 region has the DNA TGTGCCAGCAGTACAGCGGGGGGGTTTCCAGAGACCCAGTACTTC.

This clone was detected a few times. This chain uses TRBV6-1 with TRBJ1-1, with 7 positions matching TRBD1. The ends lost 4 bases at V and 10 bases at J; junction bases unmatched: 9. Germline-derived CDR1 and CDR2 are MNHNS and SASEGT. This CDR3 is built from 13 residues. CDR3 coding DNA: TGTGCCAGCAGTGGCCTGACAGGGTTTCGAGCTTTCTTT. Amino acid sequence: CASSGLTGFRAFF.

V is TRBV11-2 and J is TRBJ2-3; 7 positions match TRBD1. The V gene's germline CDR1 is SGHAT and CDR2 FQNNGV. Trimming at V came to 5 bases and at J to 2 bases, leaving 4 bases not matched to a gene. The CDR3 extends over 14 amino acids. The CDR3 bases are TGTGCCAGCAGCCAGGGACAGTACACAGATACGCAGTATTTT. Protein product: CASSQGQYTDTQYF.

The CDR3 nucleotides are TGCGCCAGCAGAGACGGACAGACGAACACTGAAGCTTTCTTT. This codes for CASRDGQTNTEAFF. The chain employs TRBV23-1 and TRBJ1-1, with D perhaps matching TRBD1 (6 bases). TRBV23-1 is labeled an ORF, and its function is uncertain. V gave up 6 bases and J gave up 1 base, with 12 bases separating them. The CDR3 spans 14 residues.

This clone was recorded only once. This chain joins TRBV2 and TRBJ1-1; D gene unclear. Germline V gene data show CDR1 as SNHLY and CDR2 as FYNNEI. CDR3 size: 13 residues. Trimming cost V 6 bases and J 2 bases, with 10 bases left between them. This CDR3 is CASSGGLNTEAFF. CDR3 DNA sequence: TGTGCCAGCAGCGGCGGGCTCAACACTGAAGCTTTCTTT.

This clone came up a few times. This chain connects TRBV11-2 to TRBJ1-2, with D possibly TRBD1 on 5 matching bases. V gave up 4 bases and J gave up 6 bases, with 9 bases separating them. The germline V gene encodes CDR1 SGHAT and CDR2 FQNNGV. The CDR3 runs 12 residues. CDR3 residues: CASSWGGHGYTF. CDR3 coding DNA: TGTGCCAGCAGCTGGGGCGGTCATGGCTACACCTTC.